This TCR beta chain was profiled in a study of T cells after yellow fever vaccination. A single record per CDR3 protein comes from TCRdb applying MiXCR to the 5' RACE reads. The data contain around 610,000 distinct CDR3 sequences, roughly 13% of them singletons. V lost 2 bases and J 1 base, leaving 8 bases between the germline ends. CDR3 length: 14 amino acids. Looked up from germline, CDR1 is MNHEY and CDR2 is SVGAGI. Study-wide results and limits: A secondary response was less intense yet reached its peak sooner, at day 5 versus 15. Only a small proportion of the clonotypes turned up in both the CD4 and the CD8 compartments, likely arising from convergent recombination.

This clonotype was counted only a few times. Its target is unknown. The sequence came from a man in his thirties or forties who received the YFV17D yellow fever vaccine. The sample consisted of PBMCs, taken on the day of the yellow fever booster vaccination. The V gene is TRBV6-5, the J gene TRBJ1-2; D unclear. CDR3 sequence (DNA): TGTGCCAGCAGTTACAACAGAAATAACTATGGCTACACCTTC. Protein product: CASSYNRNNYGYTF.